The present T cell receptor (beta chain) was sequenced within a study of blood T cells in healthy people across ages. The V segment lost 0 bases and the J segment 2 bases; nucleotides outside the gene matches: 5. The CDR3 has 17 residues. Germline loops: CDR1 SGHDT, CDR2 YYEEEE. Staff drew 9 to 10 milliliters of peripheral blood from each donor. Whole-study findings and limits: Versus aged donors, long-lived donors had higher diversity and more naive CD4+ cells.

As for this clonotype: The antigen is not known.

Alongside a J-beta primer mix, a sample-barcoded 5' primer served in a second PCR lasting about 7 to 11 cycles. Every cDNA molecule bore a tag from a template-switch adaptor containing 12 random nucleotides. TCRdb recomputed calls from the 5' RACE reads with MiXCR, one row per CDR3 protein. Of 500,000 to 650,000 distinct CDR3 sequences listed, about a quarter are singletons. These data were also filed under a second study, of T cells of mothers and their children.

The TCR comes from a boy aged 2 to 10 in good health. Sequencing used blood. The chain uses TRBV5-6 and TRBJ2-6, with 7 positions matching TRBD1. The CDR3, as DNA: TGTGCCAGCAGCTTGGGGACAGGTTTAGCTGGGGCCAACGTCCTGACTTTC. This gives the protein CASSLGTGLAGANVLTF.